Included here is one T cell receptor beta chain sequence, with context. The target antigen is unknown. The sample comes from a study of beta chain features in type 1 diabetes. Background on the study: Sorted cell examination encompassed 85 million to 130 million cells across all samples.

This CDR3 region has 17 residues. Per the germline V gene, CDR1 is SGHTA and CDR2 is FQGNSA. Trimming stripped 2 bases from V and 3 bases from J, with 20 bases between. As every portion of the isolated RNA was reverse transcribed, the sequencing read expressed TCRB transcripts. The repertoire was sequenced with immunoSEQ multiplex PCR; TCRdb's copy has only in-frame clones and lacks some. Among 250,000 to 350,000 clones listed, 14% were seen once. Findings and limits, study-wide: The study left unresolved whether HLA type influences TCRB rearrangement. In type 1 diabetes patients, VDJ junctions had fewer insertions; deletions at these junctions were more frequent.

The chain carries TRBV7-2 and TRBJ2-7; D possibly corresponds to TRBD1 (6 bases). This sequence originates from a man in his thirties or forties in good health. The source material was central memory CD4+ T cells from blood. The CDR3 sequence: CASSLYSVTGTFYEQYF. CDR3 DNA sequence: TGTGCCAGCAGCTTATATTCAGTCACAGGGACCTTCTACGAGCAGTACTTC.